This T cell receptor (beta chain) was recovered during a study of cytomegalovirus exposure and HLA in healthy donors. This CDR3 has 17 residues. In germline, CDR1 is LNHNV, CDR2 YYDKDF (reference sequence). After removal of 0 bases from V and 5 bases from J, the junction contained 9 bases not matched to a gene. PCR used 60 Vbeta primers and 13 Jbeta primers. The assay was immunoSEQ multiplex PCR, and TCRdb's table has in-frame clones only and misses some. Here the sample spans approximately 190,000 clones, 80% to 85% being singletons. This chain links TRBV15 with TRBJ2-1; TRBD2 agrees at 8 bases. The TCR comes from a woman aged 18-29 years in good health and CMV-seronegative. The sample taken for sequencing was PBMCs. The DNA for the CDR3 is TGTGCCACCAGCAGAGAAACTTTGGGACTAGGAGACAATGAGCAGTTCTTC. Its translation is CATSRETLGLGDNEQFF.